These 20 T cell receptor beta chains originate from one sample sequenced in a study of blood T cells in healthy people across ages (dated by TCRdb to between 2014 and 2017). Library generation was performed with 5' RACE. The run used an Illumina HiSeq 2500. A second about 7 to 11 cycle PCR used a sample-barcoded 5' primer and a J-beta primer mix. TCRdb took the public reads, trimmed them with fastp at Q25, ran MiXCR for clone calling and kept in-frame beta chains. Rows merge per CDR3 protein into single entries with the most common DNA and genes. Within this sample are about 620,000 distinct CDR3 sequences, with around 21% of them counted one time only. The top ten clones comprise roughly 3.6% of the sample. Material for sequencing was blood. Source of these receptors: an older man in good health.

In this sample, this clonotype turned up a few times. V is TRBV29-1 and J is TRBJ2-1, with 8 positions matching TRBD1. Per the germline V gene, CDR1 is SQVTM and CDR2 is ANQGSEA. The CDR3 is 15 residues long. Trimming took 3 bases from V and 7 from J; bases not matched to a gene: 11. The chain's CDR3 is CSVDSLTGAQNEQFF. In DNA form, the CDR3 reads TGCAGCGTTGATAGTTTGACAGGGGCTCAGAATGAGCAGTTCTTC.

The J gene is TRBJ2-7, the V gene TRBV5-1, with 8 nucleotides matching TRBD2. In germline, CDR1 is SGHRS, CDR2 YFSETQ. V shed 1 base, J shed 3 bases, and the junction held 6 bases outside the gene matches. The CDR3 covers 15 residues. The CDR3 coding sequence is TGCGCCAGCAGCTTGTTGGTTAGCGGGGACTACGAGCAGTACTTC. This codes for CASSLLVSGDYEQYF.

V is TRBV19 and J is TRBJ1-2; 9 positions match TRBD1. The ends lost 3 bases at V and 8 bases at J; junction bases unmatched: 10. The germline CDR1 and CDR2 sequences are LNHDA and SQIVND (reference sequence). The CDR3 is 15 residues long. The CDR3 loop reads CASSILPGQGFGYTF. The CDR3, as DNA: TGTGCCAGTAGTATCTTACCGGGACAGGGTTTCGGCTACACCTTC.

The chain employs TRBV2 and TRBJ2-2, with TRBD2 matching 16 bases. Losses at the gene ends were 6 bases for V and 0 bases for J; bases not matched to a gene: 10. Germline V gives CDR1 SNHLY, CDR2 FYNNEI. The CDR3 extends over 20 amino acids. For the CDR3, the DNA is TGTGCCAGCAGAAAACGCATCGGGACTAGCGGGAGGGCGAACACCGGGGAGCTGTTTTTT. Its translation: CASRKRIGTSGRANTGELFF.

The gene calls are TRBV4-1 and TRBJ2-2; D possibly uses TRBD1 or TRBD2 (5 bases each). The CDR3 has 15 amino acids. V lost 4 bases and J lost 3, with 12 bases in between. Germline-derived CDR1 and CDR2 are MGHRA and YSYEKL. CDR3: CASSPQRGDTGELFF. The DNA of the CDR3 is TGCGCCAGCAGCCCCCAGAGAGGGGACACCGGGGAGCTGTTTTTT.

This clonotype was seen a handful of times. V gene TRBV7-8 combines with J gene TRBJ2-1; the match to TRBD2 covers 7 bases. The V and J ends lost 7 bases and 6 bases, in that order; junction bases with no gene match: 9. The CDR3 runs to 14 residues. Per germline, CDR1 SGHVS and CDR2 FQNEAQ. The CDR3 here is CASNWGGRGNEQFF. The CDR3 nucleotides are TGTGCCAGCAATTGGGGGGGGAGGGGCAATGAGCAGTTCTTC. Supplemented by reference TRBV7-8 and TRBJ2-1, the full variable domain reads GAGVSQSPRYKVAKRGQDVALRCDPISGHVSLFWYQQALGQGPEFLTYFQNEAQLDKSGLPSDRFFAERPEGSVSTLKIQRTQQEDSAVYLCASNWGGRGNEQFFGPGTRLTVL.

The chain couples TRBV29-1 to TRBJ1-2, with D tentatively TRBD1 (5 bases). The V gene lost 1 base and the J gene lost 2 bases, with 11 bases spanning the gap. The CDR3 loop spans 14 amino acids. CDR1 and CDR2 (germline): SQVTM, ANQGSEA. The CDR3 loop is CSVEVGVQNYGYTF. The CDR3 DNA follows: TGCAGCGTTGAAGTAGGGGTCCAGAACTATGGCTACACCTTC.

This clonotype turned up a few times. The V call is TRBV20-1, the J call TRBJ2-3; 11 bases map to TRBD2. The ends lost 6 bases at V and 3 bases at J; junction bases unmatched: 5. The CDR3 is 14 amino acids. Germline-derived CDR1 and CDR2 are DFQATT and SNEGSKA (reference sequence). CDR3 coding DNA: TGCAGTGCCGCTGCTAGCGGGAGGACAGATACGCAGTATTTT. It specifies CSAAASGRTDTQYF.

This clonotype occurred a few times. This rearrangement joins TRBV9 to TRBJ2-2; possibly TRBD2 for D (6 bases). This CDR3 spans 16 amino acids. Germline values: CDR1 SGDLS, CDR2 YYNGEE. Trimming took 4 bases from V and 4 from J, leaving 17 bases between them. CDR3 bases: TGTGCCAGCAGCCCCCTGGACGGGAGAAGCACCGGGGAGCTGTTTTTT. Translation gives CASSPLDGRSTGELFF. Drawing the rest from reference TRBV9 and TRBJ2-2, the complete variable domain is DSGVTQTPKHLITATGQRVTLRCSPRSGDLSVYWYQQSLDQGLQFLIQYYNGEERAKGNILERFSAQQFPDLHSELNLSSLELGDSALYFCASSPLDGRSTGELFFGEGSRLTVL.

This clonotype has a handful of counts. The J gene is TRBJ2-5, the V gene TRBV9; 11 bases fit TRBD2. The CDR3 spans 15 residues. Trimming cost V 4 bases and J 2 bases; bases outside gene matches: 4. Germline V gene data show CDR1 as SGDLS and CDR2 as YYNGEE. CDR3: CASSTIAGGQETQYF. In nucleotides, the CDR3 is TGTGCCAGCAGCACTATAGCGGGAGGGCAAGAGACCCAGTACTTC.

The sample holds many counts of this clonotype. Here the CDR3 reads CSATDRVEKLFF. Written as DNA, the CDR3 is TGCAGTGCTACAGACAGGGTGGAAAAACTGTTTTTT. The V gene is TRBV20-1, the J gene TRBJ1-4, with 7 bases identical to TRBD1. CDR3 length: 12 amino acids. Unmatched junction bases numbered 4, after V lost 4 bases and J lost 8 bases. Germline V gives CDR1 DFQATT, CDR2 SNEGSKA (reference sequence).

Only one count was recorded for this clonotype. This chain links TRBV28 with TRBJ2-1; D is perhaps TRBD2 (6 bases). Germline CDR1 is MDHEN and CDR2 is SYDVKM. This CDR3 is 14 amino acids long. The germline V and J ends were trimmed by 9 bases and 4 bases, with 16 bases remaining between them. The CDR3 loop is CASIRRRDYNEQFF. In nucleotides, the CDR3 is TGTGCCAGTATCCGTCGGAGGGATTACAATGAGCAGTTCTTC.

In its sample, this clonotype was seen a few times. This rearrangement joins TRBV28 to TRBJ2-1, with D perhaps matching TRBD1 (5 bases). V lost 4 bases to trimming and J lost 13 bases, with 14 bases between them. CDR1 and CDR2 from the germline V gene are MDHEN and SYDVKM. This CDR3 spans 12 amino acids. Here the CDR3 reads CASSSKKGIQFF. DNA for the CDR3: TGTGCCAGCAGTTCGAAAAAGGGGATACAGTTCTTC.

This clonotype occurred a few times. The chain has TRBV20-1 and TRBJ2-1, with 12 bases identical to TRBD1. The CDR3 length is 14 residues. Losses at the gene ends were 6 bases for V and 7 bases for J; bases not matched to a gene: 7. Germline lookup yields CDR1 DFQATT and CDR2 SNEGSKA (reference sequence). CDR3 protein: CSAMGQGAWNEQFF. CDR3 DNA: TGCAGTGCCATGGGACAGGGGGCCTGGAATGAGCAGTTCTTC.

The V call is TRBV28, the J call TRBJ2-1; 8 bases line up with TRBD1. The CDR3 spans 14 residues. Germline loops: CDR1 MDHEN, CDR2 SYDVKM. After removal of 3 bases from V and 8 bases from J, the junction contained 6 bases not matched to a gene. CDR3 protein: CASSFVQGAYEQFF. CDR3 bases: TGTGCCAGCAGTTTCGTGCAGGGGGCCTATGAGCAGTTCTTC.

The V gene is TRBV5-1, the J gene TRBJ2-3, with 7 nucleotides matching TRBD2. Germline trimming cut 1 base from V and 2 bases from J; bases unmatched to any gene: 7. The CDR3 contains 16 residues. Per germline, CDR1 SGHRS and CDR2 YFSETQ. The CDR3 bases are TGCGCCAGCAGCTTGTTGGCTAGCGGAAACACAGATACGCAGTATTTT. It codes for CASSLLASGNTDTQYF.

The chain is built from TRBV7-8 and TRBJ2-2; D gene ambiguous. V lost 5 bases and J lost 7, with 8 bases in between. This CDR3 has 12 amino acids. The germline CDR1 and CDR2 sequences are SGHVS and FQNEAQ. The CDR3 is CASSPVSGELFF. In nucleotides, the CDR3 is TGTGCCAGCAGCCCGGTTAGCGGGGAGCTGTTTTTT.

The chain combines TRBV9 with TRBJ2-4; 9 bases are a match to TRBD1. CDR3 length: 14 residues. The V segment lost 4 bases and the J segment 9 bases; nucleotides outside the gene matches: 8. Germline CDR1 is SGDLS and CDR2 is YYNGEE. CDR3 sequence (DNA): TGTGCCAGCAGCCCGCGACAGGGGGTAACCATTCAGTACTTC. It specifies CASSPRQGVTIQYF. The full variable domain, in which reference TRBV9 and TRBJ2-4 provide the parts outside the CDR3, is DSGVTQTPKHLITATGQRVTLRCSPRSGDLSVYWYQQSLDQGLQFLIQYYNGEERAKGNILERFSAQQFPDLHSELNLSSLELGDSALYFCASSPRQGVTIQYFGAGTRLSVL.

The V and J genes are TRBV7-2 and TRBJ2-2, with TRBD1 matching over 9 bases. Germline values: CDR1 SGHTA, CDR2 FQGNSA. V dropped 5 bases and J dropped 5; count of bases not matched to a gene: 9. CDR3 length: 16 amino acids. This CDR3 is CASSLDRGLLTGELFF. The CDR3 DNA follows: TGTGCCAGCAGCCTGGACAGGGGCTTGTTGACCGGGGAGCTGTTTTTT.

V gene TRBV14 combines with J gene TRBJ2-1; D remains ambiguous. V was trimmed by 0 bases and J by 7 bases, leaving 7 bases between them. The CDR3 has 13 residues. CDR1 and CDR2 from the germline V gene are SGHDN and FVKESK. The CDR3 reads CASSQDPQNEQFF. The CDR3 bases are TGTGCCAGCAGCCAAGATCCCCAGAATGAGCAGTTCTTC.